These 21 T cell receptor beta chains were all obtained from the same sample, sequenced in a study of T cells after yellow fever vaccination (dated by TCRdb to between 2018 and 2021). Preparation of the library involved 5' RACE. Sequencing relied on an Illumina HiSeq 2500. TCRdb cleaned the public reads at Q25 with fastp, built clones with MiXCR and kept in-frame beta chains. CDR3 protein duplicates are merged, each entry listing the most common genes and DNA. Present in this sample are around 590,000 distinct CDR3 sequences, approximately 13% of which were seen just once. The ten largest clones add up to 14% to 15% of the sample. The sample's treatment or condition label is to be understood as: live attenuated yellow fever vaccine strain. Sample: PBMCs, taken on the day of the yellow fever booster vaccination. These receptors came from a man aged 30-40 years who received the YFV17D yellow fever vaccine.

The sample holds a few counts of this clonotype. The rearrangement joins TRBV12-3 or TRBV12-4 to TRBJ2-7; TRBD2 matches at 8 bases. V dropped 6 bases and J dropped 2; count of bases not matched to a gene: 9. This CDR3 contains 15 residues. CDR3 sequence (DNA): TGTGCCAGCAGAGTAGCGGGAACTGTTCCCTACGAGCAGTACTTC. This translates into CASRVAGTVPYEQYF.

There are a few counts of this clonotype. This chain connects TRBV24-1 to TRBJ2-3, with a tentative D call TRBD1 (6 bases). Trimming cost V 6 bases and J 4 bases, with 13 bases left between them. The germline V gene has CDR1 KGHDR and CDR2 SFDVKD. This CDR3 has 14 amino acids. CDR3 DNA: TGTGCCACCAGTATTTCCAGGGGTCCAGATACGCAGTATTTT. This gives the protein CATSISRGPDTQYF.

The genes are TRBV5-1 and TRBJ2-5, with TRBD1 matching 8 bases. The germline V gene has CDR1 SGHRS and CDR2 YFSETQ. This CDR3 has 16 amino acids. V lost 0 bases, J lost 4 bases, and 8 bases stayed unmatched. The CDR3, as DNA: TGCGCCAGCAGCTTGGAGGGCCGACAGGGGAGAGAGACCCAGTACTTC. The encoded protein is CASSLEGRQGRETQYF.

This clonotype was counted many times. This chain joins TRBV6-6 and TRBJ2-2; D remains unclear. Germline V gene sequence: CDR1 MNHNY, CDR2 SVGAGI (reference sequence). The CDR3 is 12 residues long. The V end was cut by 0 bases, the J end by 7 bases, with 3 bases between. This CDR3 reads CASSYSGGELFF. The CDR3 nucleotides read TGTGCCAGCAGTTACTCCGGCGGGGAGCTGTTTTTT.

The chain employs TRBV20-1 and TRBJ2-4, with 7 nucleotides matching TRBD2. The germline CDR1 and CDR2 sequences are DFQATT and SNEGSKA (reference sequence). The CDR3 contains 14 residues. Losses at the gene ends were 0 bases for V and 7 bases for J; bases not matched to a gene: 6. The CDR3 reads CSARDSVAGNIQYF. In DNA, the CDR3 is TGCAGTGCTAGAGATTCGGTAGCGGGCAACATTCAGTACTTC.

This clonotype was seen a handful of times. V and J are TRBV19 and TRBJ2-2; 7 bases fit TRBD1. The CDR3 sequence is 15 residues long. CDR1 is LNHDA and CDR2 is SQIVND in the germline V gene (reference sequence). The V segment lost 5 bases and the J segment 4 bases; nucleotides outside the gene matches: 7. The CDR3 coding sequence is TGTGCCAGTAGTGCGCTACAGGGGACCACCGGGGAGCTGTTTTTT. Its protein is CASSALQGTTGELFF. Variable domain in full (rest from reference TRBV19 and TRBJ2-2): DGGITQSPKYLFRKEGQNVTLSCEQNLNHDAMYWYRQDPGQGLRLIYYSQIVNDFQKGDIAEGYSVSREKKESFPLTVTSAQKNPTAFYLCASSALQGTTGELFFGEGSRLTVL.

The chain carries TRBV20-1 and TRBJ2-7, with 10 nucleotides matching TRBD2. The CDR3 runs to 15 residues. Germline assignment: CDR1 DFQATT and CDR2 SNEGSKA (reference sequence). Trimming at V came to 2 bases and at J to 6 bases, leaving 10 bases not matched to a gene. CDR3 protein: CSARPIAGGLGEQYF. The DNA of the CDR3 is TGCAGTGCTAGACCGATAGCGGGAGGTCTCGGCGAGCAGTACTTC.

This clonotype was counted only a few times. This chain joins TRBV5-1 and TRBJ2-2, with a tentative D call TRBD2 (6 bases). The CDR3 is 15 residues long. Trimming removed 2 bases at V and 5 bases at J, with 13 bases between. In germline, CDR1 is SGHRS, CDR2 YFSETQ. DNA for the CDR3: TGCGCCAGCAGCTTTTCCTTCGGGGGTACCGGGGAGCTGTTTTTT. Protein: CASSFSFGGTGELFF.

In this sample, this clonotype turned up a few times. The V gene is TRBV5-6, the J gene TRBJ2-7; unclear D gene. Germline CDR1 is SGHDT and CDR2 is YYEEEE. The ends were cut back, 1 base at V and 2 bases at J, with 10 bases in the middle. The CDR3 runs 14 residues. CDR3 DNA: TGTGCCAGCAGCTTGAGAAGAAACCCCTACGAGCAGTACTTC. It translates to CASSLRRNPYEQYF. The entire variable domain, with the rest obtained from reference TRBV5-6 and TRBJ2-7, is as follows: DAGVTQSPTHLIKTRGQQVTLRCSPKSGHDTVSWYQQALGQGPQFIFQYYEEEERQRGNFPDRFSGHQFPNYSSELNVNALLLGDSALYLCASSLRRNPYEQYFGPGTRLTVT.

This clonotype has a count of ten or more. The gene calls are TRBV15 and TRBJ1-5; D remains unclear. Trimming took 4 bases from V and 2 from J, leaving 3 bases between them. Germline lookup yields CDR1 LNHNV and CDR2 YYDKDF (reference sequence). The CDR3 has 12 residues. The CDR3 here is CATSKGNQPQHF. The CDR3 nucleotides are TGTGCCACCAGCAAGGGCAATCAGCCCCAGCATTTT.

This chain connects TRBV5-1 to TRBJ2-3; 7 bases agree with TRBD1. V gave up 4 bases and J gave up 0 bases; unmatched junction bases: 8. Germline V CDR1 and CDR2: SGHRS, YFSETQ. The CDR3 spans 16 residues. CDR3 amino acids: CASSPTPGQSTDTQYF. The CDR3 DNA sequence: TGCGCCAGCAGCCCAACTCCGGGACAGAGCACAGATACGCAGTATTTT.

This clonotype has only a few counts. The chain employs TRBV16 and TRBJ1-3; D is undetermined. Germline lookup yields CDR1 KGHSY and CDR2 FQNENV. The germline V and J ends were trimmed by 5 bases and 0 bases, with 11 bases remaining between them. There are 15 residues in the CDR3. The CDR3 spells CASSSAAVSGNTIYF. In DNA form, the CDR3 reads TGTGCCAGCAGCTCCGCGGCAGTCTCTGGAAACACCATATATTTT.

There are many counts of this clonotype. The V gene is TRBV28, the J gene TRBJ1-2; 7 bases fit TRBD1. The CDR3 spans 14 residues. Germline V gives CDR1 MDHEN, CDR2 SYDVKM. V trimming: 7 bases; J trimming: 3 bases; junction bases outside the gene matches: 8. DNA for the CDR3: TGTGCCAGCACCAAAGGGGACAGATACTATGGCTACACCTTC. Residues: CASTKGDRYYGYTF.

This clonotype came up a few times. The rearrangement links TRBV11-1 to TRBJ1-1; D is possibly TRBD1 (6 bases). Germline CDR1 and CDR2: SGHAT and FQDESV (reference sequence). Trimming removed 0 bases from V and 3 bases from J, with 20 bases in between. This CDR3 comprises 18 residues. The CDR3, as DNA: TGTGCCAGCAGCTTAGCGGTAGGGGGGTATGATGGGGACACTGAAGCTTTCTTT. It specifies CASSLAVGGYDGDTEAFF.

The rearrangement uses TRBV21-1 and TRBJ1-2. TRBV21-1 is designated a pseudogene. CDR3 length equals 17 residues. The DNA for the CDR3 is TGTGCCAGCAAAGGAACTTCATCGAAAACGAGAAACTATGGCTACACCTTC. Its translation: CASKGTSSKTRNYGYTF.

The chain carries TRBV4-3 and TRBJ2-4; maybe TRBD2 (6 bases). Germline lookup yields CDR1 LGHNA and CDR2 YSLEER. The CDR3 has 14 residues. Trimming removed 1 base at V and 7 bases at J, with 11 bases between. The CDR3 reads CASSQGSGGNIQYF. DNA of the CDR3: TGCGCCAGCAGCCAAGGTAGCGGAGGGAACATTCAGTACTTC.

This clonotype was detected only a few times. The chain carries TRBV27 and TRBJ1-2; D is possibly TRBD1 (5 bases). This CDR3 is 14 amino acids long. The germline V and J ends were trimmed by 4 bases and 2 bases, with 11 bases remaining between them. From germline, CDR1 is MNHEY and CDR2 SMNVEV (reference sequence). The CDR3 DNA is TGTGCCAGCAGTTCGGACTACAGGAACTATGGCTACACCTTC. As protein: CASSSDYRNYGYTF.

There are a few counts of this clonotype. The rearrangement uses TRBV20-1 and TRBJ2-1, with 15 bases lining up with TRBD2. Germline loops: CDR1 DFQATT, CDR2 SNEGSKA (reference sequence). This CDR3 spans 15 amino acids. J gave up 9 bases and V 3 bases, and 6 bases lay outside the gene matches. Here the CDR3 reads CSAREGLAGGGEQFF. The CDR3 nucleotides read TGCAGTGCTAGGGAAGGACTAGCGGGGGGGGGTGAGCAGTTCTTC.

The J gene is TRBJ1-1, the V gene TRBV6-2 or TRBV6-3; possible D gene TRBD1, 6 bases. The CDR3 spans 14 residues. From germline, CDR1 is MNHEY and CDR2 SVGEGT. The V end lost 0 bases, the J end lost 5 bases, and 10 bases lay between the germline ends. CDR3 amino acids: CASSYSRGATEAFF. The CDR3 region has the DNA TGTGCCAGCAGTTACTCAAGGGGGGCAACTGAAGCTTTCTTT.

V usage is TRBV5-1 and J usage is TRBJ1-1; D unclear. This CDR3 has 14 amino acids. Trimming cost V 1 base and J 1 base, with 8 bases left between them. Germline V lookup: CDR1 SGHRS, CDR2 YFSETQ. CDR3 bases: TGCGCCAGCAGCTTGAATCATCCGAACACTGAAGCTTTCTTT. It yields the protein CASSLNHPNTEAFF.

This clonotype occurred a few times. The rearrangement joins TRBV9 to TRBJ1-3; D may be TRBD1 (6 bases). This CDR3 comprises 15 residues. Germline V gene lookup returns CDR1 SGDLS and CDR2 YYNGEE. Trimming cost V 4 bases and J 0 bases, with 11 bases left between them. The CDR3 DNA follows: TGTGCCAGCAGCACCAACAGGGTCTCTGGAAACACCATATATTTT. The encoded protein is CASSTNRVSGNTIYF.